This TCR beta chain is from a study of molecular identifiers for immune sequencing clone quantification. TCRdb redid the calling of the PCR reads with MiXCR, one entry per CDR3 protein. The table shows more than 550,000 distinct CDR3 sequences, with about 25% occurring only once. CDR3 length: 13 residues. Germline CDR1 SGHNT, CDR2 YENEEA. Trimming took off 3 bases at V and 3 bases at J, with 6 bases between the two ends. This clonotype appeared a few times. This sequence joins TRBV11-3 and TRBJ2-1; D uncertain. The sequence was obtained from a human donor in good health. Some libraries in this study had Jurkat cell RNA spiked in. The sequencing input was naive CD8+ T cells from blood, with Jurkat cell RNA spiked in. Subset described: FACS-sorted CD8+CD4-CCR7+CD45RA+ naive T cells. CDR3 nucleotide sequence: TGTGCCAGCAGCTTTGCCTACTACAATGAGCAGTTCTTC. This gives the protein CASSFAYYNEQFF.